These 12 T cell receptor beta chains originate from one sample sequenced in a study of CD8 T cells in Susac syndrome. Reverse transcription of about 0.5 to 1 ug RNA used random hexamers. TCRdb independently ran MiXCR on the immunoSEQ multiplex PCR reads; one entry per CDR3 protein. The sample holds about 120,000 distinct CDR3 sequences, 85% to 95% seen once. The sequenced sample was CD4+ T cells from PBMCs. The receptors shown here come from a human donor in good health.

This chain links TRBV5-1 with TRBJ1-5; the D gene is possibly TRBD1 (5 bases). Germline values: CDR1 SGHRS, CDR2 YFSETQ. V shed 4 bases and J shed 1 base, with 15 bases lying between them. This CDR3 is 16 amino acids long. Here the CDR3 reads CASSTRLGPSNQPQHF. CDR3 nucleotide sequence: TGCGCCAGCAGCACCCGGTTGGGGCCGAGCAATCAGCCCCAGCATTTT.

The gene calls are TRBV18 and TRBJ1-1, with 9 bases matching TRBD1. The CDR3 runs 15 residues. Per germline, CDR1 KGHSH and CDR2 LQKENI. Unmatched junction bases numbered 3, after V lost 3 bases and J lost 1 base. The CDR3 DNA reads TGTGCCAGCTCACCTCCGGGACAGGGGAACACTGAAGCTTTCTTT. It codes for CASSPPGQGNTEAFF.

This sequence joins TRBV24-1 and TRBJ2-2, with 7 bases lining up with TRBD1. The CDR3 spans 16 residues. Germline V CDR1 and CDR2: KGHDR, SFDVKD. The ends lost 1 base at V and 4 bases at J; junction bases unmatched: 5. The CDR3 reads CATSDFDRVGTGELFF. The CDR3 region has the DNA TGTGCCACCAGTGATTTTGACAGGGTAGGCACCGGGGAGCTGTTTTTT.

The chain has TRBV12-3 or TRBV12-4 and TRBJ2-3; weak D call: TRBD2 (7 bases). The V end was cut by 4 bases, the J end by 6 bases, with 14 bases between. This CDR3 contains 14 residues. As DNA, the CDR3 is TGTGCCAGCAGTTATATGGGGGGGCGCGATACGCAGTATTTT. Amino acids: CASSYMGGRDTQYF.

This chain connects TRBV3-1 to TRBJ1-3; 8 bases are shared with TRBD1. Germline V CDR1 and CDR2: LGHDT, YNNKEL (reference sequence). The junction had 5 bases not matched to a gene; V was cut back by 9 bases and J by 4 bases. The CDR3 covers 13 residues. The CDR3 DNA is TGTGCCAGTCAACAGGGGGAGGGAAACACCATATATTTT. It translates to CASQQGEGNTIYF.

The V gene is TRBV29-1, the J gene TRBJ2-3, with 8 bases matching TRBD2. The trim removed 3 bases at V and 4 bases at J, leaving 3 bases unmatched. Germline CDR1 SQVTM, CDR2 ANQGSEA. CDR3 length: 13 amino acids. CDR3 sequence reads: CSVDGRGADTQYF. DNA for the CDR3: TGCAGCGTTGACGGGAGGGGCGCAGATACGCAGTATTTT.

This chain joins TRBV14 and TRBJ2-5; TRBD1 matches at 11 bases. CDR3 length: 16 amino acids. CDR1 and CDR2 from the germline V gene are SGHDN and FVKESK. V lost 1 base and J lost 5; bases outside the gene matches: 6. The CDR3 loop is CASSQGGQGAGETQYF. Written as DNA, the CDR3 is TGTGCCAGCAGCCAAGGAGGACAGGGGGCCGGGGAGACCCAGTACTTC.

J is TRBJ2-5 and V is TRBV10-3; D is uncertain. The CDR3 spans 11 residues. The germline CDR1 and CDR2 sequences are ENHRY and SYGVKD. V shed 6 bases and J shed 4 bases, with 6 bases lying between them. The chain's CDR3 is CAISYRETQYF. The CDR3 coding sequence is TGTGCCATCAGCTACCGAGAGACCCAGTACTTC.

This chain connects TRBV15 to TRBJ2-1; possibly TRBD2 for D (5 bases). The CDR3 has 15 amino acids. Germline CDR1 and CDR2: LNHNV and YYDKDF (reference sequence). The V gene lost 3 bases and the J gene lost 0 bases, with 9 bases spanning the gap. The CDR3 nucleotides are TGTGCCACCAGCAGGGACTCTAGCTCCTACAATGAGCAGTTCTTC. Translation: CATSRDSSSYNEQFF.

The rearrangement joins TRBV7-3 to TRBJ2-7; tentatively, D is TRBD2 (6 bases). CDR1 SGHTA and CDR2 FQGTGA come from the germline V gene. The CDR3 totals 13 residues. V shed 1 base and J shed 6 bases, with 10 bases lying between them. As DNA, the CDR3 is TGTGCCAGCAGCTTAAGATGGGACTCCGAGCAGTACTTC. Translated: CASSLRWDSEQYF.

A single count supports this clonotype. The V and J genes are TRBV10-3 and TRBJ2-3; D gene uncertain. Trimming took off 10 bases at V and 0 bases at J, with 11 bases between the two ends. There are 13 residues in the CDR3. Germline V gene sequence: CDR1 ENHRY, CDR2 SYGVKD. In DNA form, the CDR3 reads TGTGCCACTCGAGACCCTAGCACAGATACGCAGTATTTT. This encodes CATRDPSTDTQYF.

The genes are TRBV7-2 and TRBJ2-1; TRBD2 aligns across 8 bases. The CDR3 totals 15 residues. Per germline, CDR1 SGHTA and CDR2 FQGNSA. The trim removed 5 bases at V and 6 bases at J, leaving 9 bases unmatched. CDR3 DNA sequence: TGTGCCAGCAGCCCCCAAGCGGGAGCCTTCAATGAGCAGTTCTTC. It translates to CASSPQAGAFNEQFF. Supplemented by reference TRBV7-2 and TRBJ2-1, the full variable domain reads GAGVSQSPSNKVTEKGKDVELRCDPISGHTALYWYRQSLGQGLEFLIYFQGNSAPDKSGLPSDRFSAERTGGSVSTLTIQRTQQEDSAVYLCASSPQAGAFNEQFFGPGTRLTVL.